This record looks at one TCR beta chain sequence and its context. It has no known antigen specificity. Base qualities were left out, and no much larger clone turns up one base away. Frozen genomic DNA underwent high-throughput TCRbeta CDR3 sequencing by immunoSEQ, including PCR amplification, mapping, bias correction and internal controls. The study's processing was this. Productive rearrangements were retained, and unique TCRbeta sequences were defined by the CDR3 nucleotide sequence together with the V and J gene. For classification of a sequence as donor-reactive, at least 5-fold expansion in CFSE-low cells relative to unstimulated pre-transplant cells and a frequency of at least 0.01% were required. To ensure at least 90% detection power, minimum frequency thresholds were set for each subject based on that subject's lowest-template unstimulated sample. Jensen-Shannon divergence between the top 1000 TCRbeta sequences after and before transplant was used to measure repertoire turnover. Two-sided Fisher's exact tests were used to test for changes in how often donor-reactive sequences were detected. TCRdb took over this immuneACCESS table, retaining in-frame rearrangements with V and J assigned. Such tables are incomplete; in checked studies, under half of the missing clones stem from an unresolved V gene, and the remainder is unexplained. V and J calls and clone size are copied from that table; D and trimming were computed from the DNA. The sample profile shows some 59,000 clones; 71% of them were found once. Together, the top ten hold approximately 15% of the sample.

The data belong to a study of T cell clones after liver transplantation (dated by TCRdb to about 2019). For the study in its entirety: ITN030ST, the source of the samples, was a randomized trial that attempted immunosuppression withdrawal within 2 years of liver transplantation. Tolerance was defined as complete withdrawal of immunosuppression for at least one year without a rise in liver enzymes beyond twice the upper limit of normal. A cohort of 8 liver transplant recipients was studied, of whom 3 were classified as tolerant and 5 as non-tolerant. Blood samples were collected pre-transplant, pre-randomization before withdrawal, and post-randomization after either complete withdrawal or failed withdrawal. Third party-reactive TCRbeta sequences from pre-transplant MLRs were also identified as an antigen-independent comparator for donor-reactive sequences. Donor-reactive T cell clones were identified by TCRbeta sequencing after a pre-transplant mixed lymphocyte reaction and then tracked in post-transplant blood. Of the eight recipients, a few were HCV-positive, while the remaining recipients had been transplanted for non-autoimmune, non-viral indications. Until randomization at 12-24 months post-transplant, subjects were given standard immunosuppression, with no induction therapy.

The paper as a whole reports these results and caveats: After accounting for repertoire turnover, donor-reactive detection was significantly reduced in 7 of 8 subjects for CD4 and 8 of 8 for CD8. The conclusions were considered preliminary, being limited by small, heterogeneous patient numbers and non-standardized post-transplant time points. Low numbers of available donor cells limited the measurable donor-reactive repertoire in two subjects. In most of the 8 subjects, circulating donor-reactive CD4 TCRbeta sequences decreased significantly after transplant, regardless of tolerance or HCV status. The decline in donor-reactive sequences exceeded the decline in third party-reactive sequences, suggesting partial antigen-specific deletion that was unrelated to withdrawal success. Because no allograft tissue specimens were available, donor-reactive T cells may have migrated into the graft instead of being deleted.

Reading the label with the study, this specimen's time point is: pre-transplant. Unstimulated PBMCs, after thawing, were stained for CD3, CD4 and CD8 and then FACS-sorted into CD3+CD4+ and CD3+CD8+ populations. All 8 studied subjects were randomized to immunosuppression withdrawal. The Qiagen DNeasy Blood and Tissue Kit was used to isolate genomic DNA. The germline V end is reduced by 3 bases and the J end by 0 bases; junction bases left unmatched: 5. The CDR3 runs 15 amino acids, cysteine and phenylalanine included. Here the CDR3 DNA is all that survives: 45 bases in frame from base 1. The germline V gene encodes CDR1 LGHNA and CDR2 YNFKEQ.

This clonotype was obtained from a human donor who received a liver transplant. Sample: CD4+ T cells from blood, taken before liver transplant. The rearrangement combines TRBV4-2 with TRBJ2-7, and TRBD1 aligns with 7 junction nucleotides. Here the CDR3 is given as CASSQGDSSSYEQYF. The bases read TGTGCCAGCAGCCAGGGGGACAGTAGCTCCTACGAGCAGTACTTC.